These 3 T cell receptor beta chains were all obtained from the same sample, sequenced in a study of PD-L1 blockade in urothelial cancer. Only in-frame clones appear in the TCRdb table, and some are missing; sequencing was by immunoSEQ multiplex PCR. The sample has under 55,000 clones; under 90% are singletons. The time point: pretreatment peripheral blood. The source material was PBMCs, sampled around atezolizumab (anti-PD-L1) treatment. These receptors all come from an older man with urothelial cancer.

The chain recombines TRBV28 with TRBJ2-7; 12 positions agree with TRBD1. V dropped 7 bases and J dropped 10; count of bases not matched to a gene: 11. Germline V gene lookup returns CDR1 MDHEN and CDR2 SYDVKM. The CDR3 covers 14 residues. Here the CDR3 DNA reads TGTGCCAGCACCCAACGTGGGACAGGGGGCCGACAGTACTTC. Translated: CASTQRGTGGRQYF.

The rearrangement joins TRBV10-3 to TRBJ1-1, with D maybe TRBD1 (6 bases). The V gene's germline CDR1 is ENHRY and CDR2 SYGVKD. V was clipped by 0 bases and J by 4 bases, with 12 bases between them. This CDR3 comprises 15 residues. This CDR3 is CAISESSAGATEAFF. The CDR3 DNA is TGTGCCATCAGTGAGTCGTCGGCAGGGGCCACTGAAGCTTTCTTT.

This chain links TRBV20-1 with TRBJ2-1; D is unresolved. The CDR3 is 11 amino acids. The V end was cut by 3 bases, the J end by 6 bases, with 6 bases between. Germline V gene sequence: CDR1 DFQATT, CDR2 SNEGSKA (reference sequence). CDR3 nucleotides: TGCAGTGCTAGTCCCGTCAATGAGCAGTTCTTC. It specifies CSASPVNEQFF.